This is a list of T cell receptor beta chains from one sample in a study of blood T cell repertoires in COVID-19. The data were produced by immunoSEQ multiplex PCR, yet TCRdb's version contains in-frame clones alone and is incomplete. The sample yields roughly 250,000 clones, about 87% seen once. Material for sequencing was PBMCs or T cells enriched from blood (not recorded which). Receptors originate from a woman in her 50s who had recovered from COVID-19. The CDR3 runs from the conserved cysteine through the conserved F or W. The order of the fields is V gene, clone size, J gene, D gene, CDR3 DNA, CDR3 protein. The D gene is left open where the match is weak. Rows may omit the clone size; those that give it use once, few, many or a size class.

v_gene: TRBV28; abundance: NA; j_gene: TRBJ2-5; d_gene: TRBD2; CDR3nt: TGTGCCAGCAGCGGACTAGCGGACGAAGAGACCCAGTACTTC; CDR3aa: CASSGLADEETQYF
v_gene: TRBV5-1; abundance: NA; j_gene: TRBJ2-2; d_gene: NA; CDR3nt: TGCGCCAGCAGCTTGGGGCGGCGGGTAAACACCGGGGAGCTGTTTTTT; CDR3aa: CASSLGRRVNTGELFF
v_gene: TRBV18; abundance: NA; j_gene: TRBJ1-5; d_gene: TRBD1; CDR3nt: TGTGCCAGCTCACCCGGACAGGGATATCAGCCCCAGCATTTT; CDR3aa: CASSPGQGYQPQHF
v_gene: TRBV5-1; abundance: NA; j_gene: TRBJ2-7; d_gene: TRBD2; CDR3nt: TGCGCCAGCAGAAAAGCGGGAGTCTACGAGCAGTACTTC; CDR3aa: CASRKAGVYEQYF
v_gene: TRBV6-2/TRBV6-3; abundance: NA; j_gene: TRBJ2-7; d_gene: NA; CDR3nt: TGTGCCAGCAGTTACTCTGGGGGGGCCGGCTTCTACGAGCAGTACTTC; CDR3aa: CASSYSGGAGFYEQYF
v_gene: TRBV28; abundance: few; j_gene: TRBJ2-3; d_gene: NA; CDR3nt: TGTGCCAGCAGTTTCCTAGGGGACGGTGGGGACACCCCGGATTTT; CDR3aa: CASSFLGDGGDTPDF
v_gene: TRBV19; abundance: NA; j_gene: TRBJ1-2; d_gene: NA; CDR3nt: TGTGCCAGTAGCACTGACAGAGAGTATGGCTACACCTTC; CDR3aa: CASSTDREYGYTF
v_gene: TRBV5-1; abundance: NA; j_gene: TRBJ1-2; d_gene: TRBD1; CDR3nt: TGCGCCAGCAGCGGACGGACAGGGGGAAGTCAGTATGGCTACACCTTC; CDR3aa: CASSGRTGGSQYGYTF
v_gene: TRBV7-8; abundance: NA; j_gene: TRBJ1-1; d_gene: NA; CDR3nt: TGTGCCAGCAGCTTATACGGGTGGACTGAAGCTTTCTTT; CDR3aa: CASSLYGWTEAFF
v_gene: TRBV27; abundance: NA; j_gene: TRBJ1-2; d_gene: TRBD1; CDR3nt: TGTGCCAGCACCGGGACAGGTTCGGGCTACACCTTC; CDR3aa: CASTGTGSGYTF
v_gene: TRBV13; abundance: NA; j_gene: TRBJ2-3; d_gene: TRBD2; CDR3nt: TGTGCCAGCAGCTTAAAACTAGCGGGAAGCACAGATACGCAGTATTTT; CDR3aa: CASSLKLAGSTDTQYF
v_gene: TRBV27; abundance: NA; j_gene: TRBJ1-6; d_gene: TRBD1; CDR3nt: TGTGCCAGCCGACAGGGGGATTCACCCCTCCACTTT; CDR3aa: CASRQGDSPLHF
v_gene: TRBV18; abundance: NA; j_gene: TRBJ1-6; d_gene: NA; CDR3nt: TGTGCCAGCTCACCCTCGAGCTCCTATAATTCACCCCTCCACTTT; CDR3aa: CASSPSSSYNSPLHF
v_gene: TRBV11-3; abundance: NA; j_gene: TRBJ1-2; d_gene: NA; CDR3nt: TGTGCCAGCAGCTCGGACAGCTACTATGGCTACACCTTC; CDR3aa: CASSSDSYYGYTF
v_gene: TRBV4-2; abundance: NA; j_gene: TRBJ2-3; d_gene: NA; CDR3nt: TGTGCCAGCAGCGAGAGTGCAGATACGCAGTATTTT; CDR3aa: CASSESADTQYF
v_gene: TRBV28; abundance: NA; j_gene: TRBJ2-1; d_gene: NA; CDR3nt: TGTGCCAGCAGTCAAGGCCCGGGACTCGAGGTCTTC; CDR3aa: CASSQGPGLEVF
v_gene: TRBV7-9; abundance: NA; j_gene: TRBJ2-1; d_gene: TRBD2; CDR3nt: TGTGCCAGCGACCGGAGGACTAGCGGGACCTACAATGAGCAGTTCTTC; CDR3aa: CASDRRTSGTYNEQFF
v_gene: TRBV30; abundance: few; j_gene: TRBJ1-6; d_gene: TRBD1; CDR3nt: TGTGCCTGGAGTGGACAGGGGAATTCACCCCTCCACTTT; CDR3aa: CAWSGQGNSPLHF
v_gene: TRBV18; abundance: NA; j_gene: TRBJ2-7; d_gene: NA; CDR3nt: TGTGCCAGCTCGCCTGATAGCAGTACCTACGAGCAGTACTTC; CDR3aa: CASSPDSSTYEQYF
v_gene: TRBV30; abundance: few; j_gene: TRBJ1-1; d_gene: NA; CDR3nt: TGTGCCTGGAGGGCCATGAACACTGAAGCTTTCTTT; CDR3aa: CAWRAMNTEAFF
v_gene: TRBV7-8; abundance: once; j_gene: TRBJ2-1; d_gene: TRBD2; CDR3nt: TGTGCCAGCAGCTTAGCGGCGGGGGCTAGCGGGAGTGTATCCTACAATGAGCAGTTCTTC; CDR3aa: CASSLAAGASGSVSYNEQFF
v_gene: TRBV5-1; abundance: NA; j_gene: TRBJ2-3; d_gene: TRBD2; CDR3nt: TGCGCCAGCACTAGCGGGAGTGCCCCCACAGATACGCAGTATTTT; CDR3aa: CASTSGSAPTDTQYF
v_gene: TRBV19; abundance: NA; j_gene: TRBJ1-6; d_gene: NA; CDR3nt: TGTGCCAGTAGTATCACCACAGGTCGTAGTTCACCCCTCCACTTT; CDR3aa: CASSITTGRSSPLHF
v_gene: TRBV7-2; abundance: NA; j_gene: TRBJ2-7; d_gene: TRBD2; CDR3nt: TGTGCCAGCAGTTATACTAGCGGGAGCCCCTACGAGCAGTACTTC; CDR3aa: CASSYTSGSPYEQYF
v_gene: TRBV12-3/TRBV12-4; abundance: few; j_gene: TRBJ1-6; d_gene: NA; CDR3nt: TGTGCCAGCAGCTTTTATAATTCACCCCTCCACTTT; CDR3aa: CASSFYNSPLHF
v_gene: TRBV9; abundance: NA; j_gene: TRBJ2-7; d_gene: TRBD2; CDR3nt: TGTGCCAGCAGCGTAGGCAGCGGGGGTAGCTCCTACGAGCAGTACTTC; CDR3aa: CASSVGSGGSSYEQYF
v_gene: TRBV28; abundance: NA; j_gene: TRBJ2-2; d_gene: TRBD2; CDR3nt: TGTGCCAGCAGTTGGGGCGGGAGTGGAACCGGGGAGCTGTTTTTT; CDR3aa: CASSWGGSGTGELFF
v_gene: TRBV30; abundance: NA; j_gene: TRBJ1-1; d_gene: NA; CDR3nt: TGTGCCTGGAGTGAGGGGGGAGGGATCGCTTTCTTT; CDR3aa: CAWSEGGGIAFF
v_gene: TRBV5-4; abundance: NA; j_gene: TRBJ1-2; d_gene: TRBD1; CDR3nt: TGTGCCAGCAGCTGGGGACAGACAGGAGCTAACTATGGCTACACCTTC; CDR3aa: CASSWGQTGANYGYTF